The source of this T cell receptor (beta chain) is a study of human T cells and chemical hapten exposure. Study-level points and caveats: Relative to control repertoires, expanded TCRs gave rise to significantly more large CDR3 similarity clusters.

MiXCR was run by TCRdb on the RACE reads, yielding one entry per CDR3 protein. The profile covers about 360,000 distinct CDR3 sequences, with nearly 5% appearing a single time and approximately 2.3% taken by the ten largest. V lost 5 bases and J lost 3; bases outside the gene matches: 3. Germline values: CDR1 SEHNR, CDR2 FQNEAQ (reference sequence). This CDR3 has 13 amino acids. The sample's time point: patch test 1, 2 weeks after DPC sensitization. The treatment here: therapeutic diphenylcyclopropenone sensitization with weekly scalp DPC. Blood draws came before every patch-test application. This clonotype has ten or more counts. The antigen is undetermined.

The chain links TRBV7-9 to TRBJ2-7; 8 bases line up with TRBD2. This sequence was found in a woman aged 50 to 65 with alopecia areata. Some clones in this sample may be carry-over from other donors' samples. This material consisted of whole blood, taken in connection with sensitization to the hapten diphenylcyclopropenone (DPC). For the CDR3, the DNA is TGTGCCAGCAGCCGACTAGCGAGCTACGAGCAGTACTTC. Its translation is CASSRLASYEQYF. The complete variable domain, with remaining parts taken from reference TRBV7-9 and TRBJ2-7, reads DTGVSQNPRHKITKRGQNVTFRCDPISEHNRLYWYRQTLGQGPEFLTYFQNEAQLEKSRLLSDRFSAERPKGSFSTLEIQRTEQGDSAMYLCASSRLASYEQYFGPGTRLTVT.